This T cell receptor beta chain emerged from a study of cytomegalovirus exposure and HLA in healthy donors. Overall study context: Unique TCR beta sequences numbering some 120 million came from 150 million to 200 million T cells in an earlier analysis. Regarding the study as a whole: Later genetic work tied a missense DCLRE1C variant to beta-chain V and J trimming. A later look showed TCR association rates differing by HLA locus, highest for DRB1 and lowest for HLA-C.

This clone came up once. Its antigen is unknown. A multiplex PCR was run with 60 Vbeta primers and 13 Jbeta primers. Sequencing used immunoSEQ multiplex PCR; TCRdb keeps in-frame clones, though not all of them. The sample lists 150,000 to 200,000 clones; about 86% were seen once. This CDR3 has 13 amino acids. V was trimmed by 7 bases and J by 7 bases, leaving 11 bases between them. CDR1 is MRHNA and CDR2 is SNTAGT in the germline V gene. This TCR was recovered from a woman aged 18-29 years in good health and CMV-seropositive. The chain recombines TRBV6-4 with TRBJ1-6, with D unclear. Sequencing used PBMCs. The CDR3: CASNLGSNSPLHF. As DNA, the CDR3 is TGTGCCAGCAATCTGGGCTCGAATTCACCCCTCCACTTT.